This record looks at one T cell receptor beta chain sequence and its context. The antigen is not known. At one end, the junction sequence differs from germline, possibly due to a read error. A constant-region primer served to make TCR beta cDNA from around 500 ng total RNA. Amplification in three nested multiplex PCR rounds with slightly modified ARM-PCR gave rise to TCR beta libraries. Amplification in the first two PCR rounds was performed using TRBV1-TRBV30 forward primers and a C-beta reverse primer for approximately 10 cycles each. TCRdb re-called the multiplex PCR reads with MiXCR, one entry per CDR3 protein. The data contain 300,000 to 350,000 distinct CDR3 sequences, 65% of them singletons. Germline values: CDR1 SGHAT, CDR2 FQNNGV. The CDR3 covers 13 residues. These data are taken from a study of tumor-infiltrating lymphocytes in primary liver carcinoma. Overall study: Patients included men and women of 30 to 69 years. Tumors measured roughly 4.2 to 10 cm and were stage T1-T3 N0M0.

Unsorted whole blood served as the source of blood RNA, and germline DNA was extracted as well. Study findings and constraints: A significantly higher top-250-clone fraction was recorded for tumors than for blood (p = 0.039).

The receptor's source is a man in his forties with primary liver carcinoma and hepatitis B virus infection. The sample taken for sequencing was peripheral blood. This chain uses TRBV11-2 with TRBJ2-7, with D maybe TRBD1 (6 bases). For the CDR3, the DNA is TGTGCCGGCAGCTTAGGGGGTTTGAACGAGCAGTACTTC. Its protein is CAGSLGGLNEQYF.